Following are 9 T cell receptor beta chains from one sample sequenced in a study of molecular identifiers for immune sequencing clone quantification. MiXCR was run by TCRdb on the PCR reads, yielding one entry per CDR3 protein. The profile shows about 640,000 distinct CDR3 sequences, about 20% of them singletons. Sequenced material: naive CD8+ T cells from blood, with Jurkat cell RNA spiked in. Subset defined: FACS-sorted CD8+CD4-CCR7+CD45RA+ naive T cells. These receptors came from a human donor in good health. Some libraries in this study had Jurkat cell RNA spiked in.

This clonotype was picked up many times. The chain combines TRBV6-6 with TRBJ2-7, with 9 bases fitting TRBD1. The CDR3 is 16 amino acids. V trimming: 7 bases; J trimming: 0 bases; junction bases outside the gene matches: 10. The germline V gene encodes CDR1 MNHNY and CDR2 SVGAGI (reference sequence). The CDR3 nucleotides read TGTGCCAGCACACGAATTTGGACAGGGGTCTCCTACGAGCAGTACTTC. It is translated as CASTRIWTGVSYEQYF.

V and J are TRBV19 and TRBJ2-3; 9 nucleotides match TRBD1. The CDR3 is 15 amino acids. V lost 6 bases to trimming and J lost 4 bases; unmatched junction nucleotides: 8. Germline V CDR1 and CDR2: LNHDA, SQIVND (reference sequence). The CDR3 reads CASRGTGRWPDTQYF. CDR3 coding DNA: TGTGCCAGTAGGGGGACAGGGAGGTGGCCAGATACGCAGTATTTT.

This clonotype came up many times. The gene calls are TRBV12-3 or TRBV12-4 and TRBJ2-7; the match to TRBD2 covers 8 bases. The trim removed 6 bases at V and 0 bases at J, leaving 7 bases unmatched. This CDR3 has 15 amino acids. CDR3 in amino acids: CASSSAGTSSYEQYF. DNA for the CDR3: TGTGCCAGCAGCTCAGCCGGGACTAGCTCCTACGAGCAGTACTTC.

The V call is TRBV28, the J call TRBJ1-5, with TRBD1 matching over 9 bases. Germline CDR1 is MDHEN and CDR2 is SYDVKM. With 6 bases clipped from V and 5 bases from J, the junction kept 2 bases outside the gene matches. This CDR3 has 13 residues. DNA for the CDR3: TGTGCCAGCAGCGACAGGGGGGATCAGCCCCAGCATTTT. Translation: CASSDRGDQPQHF.

This clonotype was recorded many times. The V and J genes are TRBV7-9 and TRBJ1-4; D may be TRBD1 (6 bases). V was trimmed by 5 bases and J by 7 bases, leaving 20 bases between them. The V gene's germline CDR1 is SEHNR and CDR2 FQNEAQ (reference sequence). The CDR3 has 16 residues. The CDR3 region has the DNA TGTGCCAGCAGCCCCCCAGAGGGGGGCTGGGGTGAAAAACTGTTTTTT. This translates into CASSPPEGGWGEKLFF.

This clonotype has only a few counts. The CDR3 region is CASSQEIPPSGRHWQFF. In DNA form, the CDR3 reads TGTGCCAGCAGCCAAGAAATCCCTCCTAGCGGGCGGCATTGGCAGTTCTTC. The V gene is TRBV14, the J gene TRBJ2-1; 8 nucleotides align to TRBD2. The J segment lost 12 bases and the V segment lost 0 bases, leaving 16 bases of the junction unmatched. CDR1 and CDR2 from the germline V gene are SGHDN and FVKESK. The CDR3 sequence is 17 residues long.

Of note for this clonotype: The germline gene is not matched at one end of the junction; a read error may be the cause. The rearrangement links TRBV7-6 to TRBJ2-3; TRBD2 matches 8 bases. This CDR3 spans 14 amino acids. CDR1 is SGHVS and CDR2 is FNYEAQ in the germline V gene. The chain's CDR3 is CAGSLAGPTDTQYF. The CDR3 DNA sequence: TGTGCCGGCAGCTTAGCGGGACCCACAGATACGCAGTATTTT.

Concerning this clonotype: Given a much more abundant clone one base away, this may be a read error. Without the conserved terminal phenylalanine or tryptophan, this CDR3 likely stems from a read error. The rearrangement links TRBV2 to TRBJ2-3; D might be TRBD1 or TRBD2, each matching 5 bases. The V gene lost 2 bases and the J gene lost 1 base, with 16 bases spanning the gap. The CDR3 is 17 residues long. Germline CDR1 and CDR2: SNHLY and FYNNEI. CDR3 sequence (DNA): TGTGCCAGCAGTGAACGTTTGGGGGTTATTGGCACAGATACGCAGTATCTT. It is translated as CASSERLGVIGTDTQYL.

V is TRBV6-2 or TRBV6-3 and J is TRBJ2-7; 7 nucleotides align to TRBD2. J was trimmed by 4 bases and V by 2 bases; bases with no gene match: 8. CDR3 size: 15 residues. From germline, CDR1 is MNHEY and CDR2 SVGEGT. CDR3 residues: CASSYLASGTYEQYF. CDR3 in DNA: TGTGCCAGCAGTTACCTGGCTAGCGGAACATACGAGCAGTACTTC.